This T cell receptor beta chain was found in a study of cytomegalovirus exposure and HLA in healthy donors. This CDR3 is 15 amino acids long. Germline assignment: CDR1 LNHDA and CDR2 SQIVND (reference sequence). Concerning this clone: The antigen is unknown.

The study's findings and limits: A missense variant in DCLRE1C was later tied to TCR beta V- and J-gene trimming.

Primers included in the PCR were 60 Vbeta and 13 Jbeta primers. Data came from immunoSEQ multiplex PCR; TCRdb stores just in-frame clones and leaves some out. The table shows over 200,000 clones, with 75% to 90% occurring only once. Sequenced: PBMCs. The chain carries TRBV19 and TRBJ2-5; 7 bases match TRBD2. With the DNA end fitting TRBJ2-7 better, the J assignment may be wrong. The receptor was derived from a young woman in good health and CMV-seronegative. The CDR3 sequence is CASSMAGTGGYEQYF. The CDR3 DNA reads TGTGCCAGTAGTATGGCGGGGACGGGAGGCTACGAGCAGTACTTC.